This entry concerns a single T cell receptor (beta chain). The table came from immunoSEQ multiplex PCR; TCRdb's copy has only in-frame clones and leaves some out. This sample yields 150,000 to 200,000 clones, of which 90% are seen a single time; roughly 6% belongs to the top ten. These data come from a study of T cell responses to AZD1222 COVID-19 vaccine. Germline CDR1 MDHEN, CDR2 SYDVKM. There are 17 residues in the CDR3. V shed 4 bases and J 0 bases; nucleotides not matched to a gene: 9. This TCR was sampled from an adult in good health. The input for sequencing was peripheral blood, taken on day 0 of AZD1222 vaccination. The chain carries TRBV28 and TRBJ1-5; 7 nucleotides agree with TRBD1. The CDR3: CASSSPGTDFSNQPQHF. CDR3 DNA: TGTGCCAGCAGTTCTCCCGGGACAGACTTTAGCAATCAGCCCCAGCATTTT.